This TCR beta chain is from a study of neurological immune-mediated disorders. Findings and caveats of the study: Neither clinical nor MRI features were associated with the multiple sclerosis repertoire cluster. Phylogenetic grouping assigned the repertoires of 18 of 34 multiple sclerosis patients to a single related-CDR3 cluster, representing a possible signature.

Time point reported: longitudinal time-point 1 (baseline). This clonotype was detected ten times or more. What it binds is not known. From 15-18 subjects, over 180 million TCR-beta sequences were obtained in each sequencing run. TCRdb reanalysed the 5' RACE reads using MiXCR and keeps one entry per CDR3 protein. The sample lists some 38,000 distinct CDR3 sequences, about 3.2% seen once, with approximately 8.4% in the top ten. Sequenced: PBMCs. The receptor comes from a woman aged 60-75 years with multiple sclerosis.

Here the CDR3 DNA reads TGCAGTGCTAGAAGTTCGCCAGGGGGAGGTTTCTTT. Translating gives CSARSSPGGGFF. The V gene is TRBV20-1, the J gene TRBJ1-1; TRBD1 aligns across 7 bases. Germline V gene sequence: CDR1 DFQATT, CDR2 SNEGSKA (reference sequence). The junction had 10 bases not matched to a gene; V was cut back by 2 bases and J by 13 bases. The CDR3 sequence is 12 residues long.